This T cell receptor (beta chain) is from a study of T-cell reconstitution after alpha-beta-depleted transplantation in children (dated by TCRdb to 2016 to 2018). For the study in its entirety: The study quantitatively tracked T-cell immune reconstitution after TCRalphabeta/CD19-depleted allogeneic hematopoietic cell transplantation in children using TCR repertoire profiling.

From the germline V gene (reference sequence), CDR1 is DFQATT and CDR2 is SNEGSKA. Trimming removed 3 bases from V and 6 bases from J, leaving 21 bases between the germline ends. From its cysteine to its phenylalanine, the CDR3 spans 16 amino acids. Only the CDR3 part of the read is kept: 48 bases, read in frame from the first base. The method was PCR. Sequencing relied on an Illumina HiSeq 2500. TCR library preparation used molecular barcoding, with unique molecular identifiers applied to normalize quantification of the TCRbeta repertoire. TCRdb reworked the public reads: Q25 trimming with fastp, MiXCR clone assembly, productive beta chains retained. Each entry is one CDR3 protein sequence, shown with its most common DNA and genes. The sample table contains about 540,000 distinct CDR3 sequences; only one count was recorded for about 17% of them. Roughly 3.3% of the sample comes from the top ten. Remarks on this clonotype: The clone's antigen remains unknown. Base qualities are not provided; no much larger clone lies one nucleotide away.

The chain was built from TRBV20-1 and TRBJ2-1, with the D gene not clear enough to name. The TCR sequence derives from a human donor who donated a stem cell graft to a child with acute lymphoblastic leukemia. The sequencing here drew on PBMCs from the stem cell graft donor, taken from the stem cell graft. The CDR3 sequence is CSASPQARSLTNEQFF. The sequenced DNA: TGCAGTGCTAGCCCTCAAGCGCGTTCCCTTACCAATGAGCAGTTCTTC.